The 10 T cell receptor beta chains below were found in one sample sequenced in a study of T-cell reconstitution after alpha-beta-depleted transplantation in children. Molecular barcoding with unique molecular identifiers was used for the TCRbeta library. TCRdb fed the PCR reads into MiXCR, producing one record per CDR3 protein. The repertoire holds fewer than 1 million distinct CDR3 sequences, with 15% to 20% as singletons. This material consisted of PBMCs, mostly from graft donor cells, taken 360 days after TCRalphabeta/CD19-depleted stem cell transplant. All receptors come from a male patient younger than 18 who had a stem cell transplant for acute lymphoblastic leukemia, so the T cells may come from the graft donor.

This clonotype was counted between two and nine times. The CDR3 spells CSARGGRRELEAFF. CDR3 DNA sequence: TGCAGTGCTAGAGGGGGGCGCAGGGAATTGGAAGCTTTCTTT. The gene calls are TRBV20-1 and TRBJ1-1; D perhaps matches TRBD1 (6 bases). The germline V gene has CDR1 DFQATT and CDR2 SNEGSKA (reference sequence). CDR3 length equals 14 residues. The V and J ends lost 1 base and 8 bases respectively, with 17 bases between them.

This rearrangement joins TRBV7-9 to TRBJ1-1, with D possibly matching TRBD1 (6 bases). The CDR3 totals 16 residues. Germline V gene data show CDR1 as SEHNR and CDR2 as FQNEAQ (reference sequence). V was pared by 2 bases and J by 0 bases, with 13 bases between. CDR3 residues: CASSLPPDSLNTEAFF. The CDR3 DNA is TGTGCCAGCAGCTTACCTCCGGACAGTCTGAACACTGAAGCTTTCTTT.

The chain uses TRBV7-9 and TRBJ2-5; possibly TRBD1 for D (6 bases). The CDR3 is 14 residues long. V was pared by 5 bases and J by 1 base, with 11 bases between. Germline CDR1 and CDR2: SEHNR and FQNEAQ (reference sequence). In DNA form, the CDR3 reads TGTGCCAGCAGCCCACACAGGGCCCAAGAGACCCAGTACTTC. Its translation is CASSPHRAQETQYF. The full variable domain, rest sourced from reference TRBV7-9 and TRBJ2-5, is DTGVSQNPRHKITKRGQNVTFRCDPISEHNRLYWYRQTLGQGPEFLTYFQNEAQLEKSRLLSDRFSAERPKGSFSTLEIQRTEQGDSAMYLCASSPHRAQETQYFGPGTRLLVL.

V and J are TRBV24-1 and TRBJ1-2; possible D gene TRBD1, 6 bases. The CDR3 is made up of 13 amino acids. V was cut by 5 bases and J by 5 bases, with 11 bases left in between. CDR1 and CDR2 from the germline V gene are KGHDR and SFDVKD. The CDR3 sequence: CATSVKGVYGYTF. The CDR3 DNA reads as TGTGCCACCAGTGTAAAGGGGGTATATGGCTACACCTTC.

In this sample, this clonotype turned up a few times. This chain uses TRBV7-3 with TRBJ2-3, with D possibly matching TRBD2 (6 bases). CDR3 length equals 15 residues. Trimming took off 6 bases at V and 6 bases at J, with 19 bases between the two ends. Germline V CDR1 and CDR2: SGHTA, FQGTGA. The CDR3, as DNA: TGTGCCAGCAGTTCAATCGGGACTCAAAGTGATACGCAGTATTTT. Protein product: CASSSIGTQSDTQYF.

This sequence joins TRBV5-1 and TRBJ2-5; weak D call: TRBD2 (5 bases). Germline values: CDR1 SGHRS, CDR2 YFSETQ. The CDR3 runs 12 residues. Trimming removed 0 bases at V and 8 bases at J, with 8 bases between. CDR3 nucleotide sequence: TGCGCCAGCAGCTTGGAAGAGGGTACCCAGTACTTC. It encodes CASSLEEGTQYF. The whole variable domain, filled in from reference TRBV5-1 and TRBJ2-5, reads KAGVTQTPRYLIKTRGQQVTLSCSPISGHRSVSWYQQTPGQGLQFLFEYFSETQRNKGNFPGRFSGRQFSNSRSEMNVSTLELGDSALYLCASSLEEGTQYFGPGTRLLVL.

The chain employs TRBV9 and TRBJ1-2; a weak D match, TRBD1 (5 bases). Germline V lookup: CDR1 SGDLS, CDR2 YYNGEE. The CDR3 spans 15 residues. The V gene lost 0 bases and the J gene lost 4 bases, with 13 bases spanning the gap. This chain's CDR3 is CASSVDPPGFYGYTF. The CDR3 DNA reads as TGTGCCAGCAGCGTAGATCCCCCAGGGTTCTATGGCTACACCTTC.

The chain links TRBV5-1 to TRBJ1-1; D ambiguous. Germline assignment: CDR1 SGHRS and CDR2 YFSETQ. V was cut by 1 base and J by 6 bases, with 10 bases left in between. This CDR3 has 13 amino acids. CDR3 DNA sequence: TGCGCCAGCAGCTTGAGAACACCTTCTGAAGCTTTCTTT. Protein product: CASSLRTPSEAFF.

Only a few counts were recorded for this clonotype. The chain joins TRBV2 to TRBJ2-7; no clear D. The germline CDR1 and CDR2 sequences are SNHLY and FYNNEI. This CDR3 has 11 residues. The V end was cut by 7 bases, the J end by 7 bases, with 11 bases between. This CDR3 is CASNRPTEQYF. The CDR3 DNA is TGTGCCAGCAATAGACCGACTGAGCAGTACTTC.

This clonotype was seen many times. The rearrangement links TRBV6-1 to TRBJ2-2, with D tentatively TRBD2 (6 bases). In germline, CDR1 is MNHNS, CDR2 SASEGT. This CDR3 contains 15 residues. The V and J ends lost 6 bases and 5 bases respectively, with 16 bases between them. The CDR3 here is CASSAAGPRTGELFF. Written as DNA, the CDR3 is TGTGCCAGCAGCGCTGCGGGGCCGAGGACCGGGGAGCTGTTTTTT.